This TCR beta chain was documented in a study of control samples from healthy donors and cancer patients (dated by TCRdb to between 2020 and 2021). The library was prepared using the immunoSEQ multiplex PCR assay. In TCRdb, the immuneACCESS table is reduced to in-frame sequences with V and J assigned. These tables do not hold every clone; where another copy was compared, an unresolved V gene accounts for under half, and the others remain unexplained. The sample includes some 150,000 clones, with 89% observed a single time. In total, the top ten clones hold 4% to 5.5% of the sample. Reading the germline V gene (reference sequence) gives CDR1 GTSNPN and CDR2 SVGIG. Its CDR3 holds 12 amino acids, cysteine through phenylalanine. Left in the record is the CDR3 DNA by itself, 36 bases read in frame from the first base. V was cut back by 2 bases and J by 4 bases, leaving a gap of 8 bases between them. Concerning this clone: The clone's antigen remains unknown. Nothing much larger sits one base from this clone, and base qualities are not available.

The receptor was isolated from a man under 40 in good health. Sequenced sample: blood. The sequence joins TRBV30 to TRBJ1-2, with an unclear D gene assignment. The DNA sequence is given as TGTGCCTGGAGTTCGGGGATCTATGGCTACACCTTC. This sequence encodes CAWSSGIYGYTF.